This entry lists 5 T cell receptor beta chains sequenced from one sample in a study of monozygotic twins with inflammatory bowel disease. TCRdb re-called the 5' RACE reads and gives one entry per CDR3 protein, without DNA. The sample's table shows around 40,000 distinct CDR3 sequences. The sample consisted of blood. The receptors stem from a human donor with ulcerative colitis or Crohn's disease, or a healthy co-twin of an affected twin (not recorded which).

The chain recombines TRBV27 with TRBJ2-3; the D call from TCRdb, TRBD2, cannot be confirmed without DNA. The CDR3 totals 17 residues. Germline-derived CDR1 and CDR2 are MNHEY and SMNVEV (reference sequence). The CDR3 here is CASSYDLPAGDTGTQYF.

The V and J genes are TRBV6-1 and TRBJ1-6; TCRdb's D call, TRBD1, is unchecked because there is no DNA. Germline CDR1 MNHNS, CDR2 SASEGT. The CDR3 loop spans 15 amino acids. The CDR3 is CASRTTGTDNSPLHF.

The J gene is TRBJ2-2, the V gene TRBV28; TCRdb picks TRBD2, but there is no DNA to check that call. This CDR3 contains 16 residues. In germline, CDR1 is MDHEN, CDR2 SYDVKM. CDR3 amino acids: CASSPMGTSGTGELFF.

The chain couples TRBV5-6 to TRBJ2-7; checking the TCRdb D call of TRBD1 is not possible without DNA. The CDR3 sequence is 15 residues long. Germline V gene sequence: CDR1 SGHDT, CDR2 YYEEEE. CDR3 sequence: CASSLGRRGGGEQYF.

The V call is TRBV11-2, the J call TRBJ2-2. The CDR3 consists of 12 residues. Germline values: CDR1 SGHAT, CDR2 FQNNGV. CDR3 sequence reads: CASSRPAGELFF. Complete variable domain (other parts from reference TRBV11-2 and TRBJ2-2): EAGVAQSPRYKIIEKRQSVAFWCNPISGHATLYWYQQILGQGPKLLIQFQNNGVVDDSQLPKDRFSAERLKGVDSTLKIQPAKLEDSAVYLCASSRPAGELFFGEGSRLTVL.